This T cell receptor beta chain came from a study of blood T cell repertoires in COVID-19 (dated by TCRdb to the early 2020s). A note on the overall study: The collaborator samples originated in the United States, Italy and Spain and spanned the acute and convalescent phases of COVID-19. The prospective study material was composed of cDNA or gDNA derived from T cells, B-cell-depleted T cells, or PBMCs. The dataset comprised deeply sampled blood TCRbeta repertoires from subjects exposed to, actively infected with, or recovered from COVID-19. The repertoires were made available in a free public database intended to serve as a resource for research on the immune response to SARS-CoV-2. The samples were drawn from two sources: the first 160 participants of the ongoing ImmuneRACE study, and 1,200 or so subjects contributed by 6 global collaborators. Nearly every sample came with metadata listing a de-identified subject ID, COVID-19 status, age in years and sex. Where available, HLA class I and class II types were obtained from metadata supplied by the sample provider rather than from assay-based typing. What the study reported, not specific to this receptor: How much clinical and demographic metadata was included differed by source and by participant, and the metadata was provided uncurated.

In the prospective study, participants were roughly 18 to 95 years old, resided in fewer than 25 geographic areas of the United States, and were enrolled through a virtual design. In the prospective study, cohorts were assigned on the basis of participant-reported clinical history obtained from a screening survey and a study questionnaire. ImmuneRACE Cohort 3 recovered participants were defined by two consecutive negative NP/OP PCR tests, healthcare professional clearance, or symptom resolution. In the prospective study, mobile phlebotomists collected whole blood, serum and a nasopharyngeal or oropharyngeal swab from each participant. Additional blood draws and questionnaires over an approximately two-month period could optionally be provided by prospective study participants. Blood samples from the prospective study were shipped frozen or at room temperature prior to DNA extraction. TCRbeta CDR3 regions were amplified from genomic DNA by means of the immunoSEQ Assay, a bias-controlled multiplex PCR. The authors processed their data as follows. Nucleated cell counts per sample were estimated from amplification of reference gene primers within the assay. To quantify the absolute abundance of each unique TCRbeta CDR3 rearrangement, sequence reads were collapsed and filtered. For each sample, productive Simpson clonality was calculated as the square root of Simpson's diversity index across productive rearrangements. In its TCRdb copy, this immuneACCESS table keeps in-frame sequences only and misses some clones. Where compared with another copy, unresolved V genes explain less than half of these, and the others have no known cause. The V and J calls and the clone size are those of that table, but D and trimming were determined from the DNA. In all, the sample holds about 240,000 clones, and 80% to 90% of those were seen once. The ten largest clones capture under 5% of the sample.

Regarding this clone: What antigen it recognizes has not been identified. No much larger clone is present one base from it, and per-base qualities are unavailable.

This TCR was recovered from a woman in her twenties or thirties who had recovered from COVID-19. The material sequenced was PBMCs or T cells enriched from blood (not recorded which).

The CDR3 amino acid sequence is: CASSPKFPGLAGTSYEQYF. Read as DNA, the sequence is TGTGCCAGCAGTCCGAAATTCCCGGGACTAGCGGGGACCTCCTACGAGCAGTACTTC. The receptor chain draws on TRBV27 and TRBJ2-7; TRBD2 matches 13 bases in the middle. The germline V end is reduced by 5 bases and the J end by 0 bases; junction bases left unmatched: 13. Including the terminal cysteine and phenylalanine, the CDR3 comprises 19 residues. This entry keeps only the CDR3 DNA: 57 bases, framed from base 1. As encoded in the germline V gene (reference sequence), CDR1 is MNHEY while CDR2 is SMNVEV.